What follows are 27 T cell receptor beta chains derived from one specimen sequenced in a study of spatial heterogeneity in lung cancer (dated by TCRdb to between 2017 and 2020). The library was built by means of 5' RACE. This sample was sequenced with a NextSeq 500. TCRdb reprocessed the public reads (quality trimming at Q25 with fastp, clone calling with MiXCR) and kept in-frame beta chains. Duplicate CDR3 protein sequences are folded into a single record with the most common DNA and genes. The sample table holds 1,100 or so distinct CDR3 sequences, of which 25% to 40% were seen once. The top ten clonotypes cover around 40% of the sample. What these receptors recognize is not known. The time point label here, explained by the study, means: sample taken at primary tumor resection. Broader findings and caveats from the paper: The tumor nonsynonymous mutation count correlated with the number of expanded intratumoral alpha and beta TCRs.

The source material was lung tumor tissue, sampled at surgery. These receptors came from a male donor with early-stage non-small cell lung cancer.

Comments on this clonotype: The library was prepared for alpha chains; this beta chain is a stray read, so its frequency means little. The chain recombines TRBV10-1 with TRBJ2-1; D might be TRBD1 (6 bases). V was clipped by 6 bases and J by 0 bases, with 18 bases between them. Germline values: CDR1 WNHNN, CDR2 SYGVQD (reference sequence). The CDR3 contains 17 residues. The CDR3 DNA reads TGCGCCAGCAGCAAGAATATTAACAGGGTCTCCTACAATGAGCAGTTCTTC. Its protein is CASSKNINRVSYNEQFF.

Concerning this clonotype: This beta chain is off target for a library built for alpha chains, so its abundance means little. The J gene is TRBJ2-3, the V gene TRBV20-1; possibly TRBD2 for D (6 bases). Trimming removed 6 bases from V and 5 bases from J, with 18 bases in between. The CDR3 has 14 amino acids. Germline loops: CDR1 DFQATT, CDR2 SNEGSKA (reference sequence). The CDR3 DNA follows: TGCAGTGCCCTTGACGGGAGTGTGCAAGATACGCAGTATTTT. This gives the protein CSALDGSVQDTQYF.

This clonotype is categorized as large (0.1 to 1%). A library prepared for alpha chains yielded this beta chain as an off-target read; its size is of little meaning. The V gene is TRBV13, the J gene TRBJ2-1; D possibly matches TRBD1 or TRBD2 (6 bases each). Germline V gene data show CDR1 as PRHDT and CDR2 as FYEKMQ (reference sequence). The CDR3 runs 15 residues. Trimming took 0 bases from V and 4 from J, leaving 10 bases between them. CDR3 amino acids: CASSLGGGQYNEQFF. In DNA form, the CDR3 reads TGTGCCAGCAGCTTAGGCGGGGGCCAATACAATGAGCAGTTCTTC.

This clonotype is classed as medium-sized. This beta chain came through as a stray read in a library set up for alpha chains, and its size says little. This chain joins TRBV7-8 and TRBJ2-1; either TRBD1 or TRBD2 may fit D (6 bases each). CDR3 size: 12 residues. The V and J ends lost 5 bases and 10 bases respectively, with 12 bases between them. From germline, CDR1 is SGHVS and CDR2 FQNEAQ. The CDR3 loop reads CASSLPGGEQFF. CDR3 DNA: TGTGCCAGCAGCCTCCCCGGGGGCGAGCAGTTCTTC.

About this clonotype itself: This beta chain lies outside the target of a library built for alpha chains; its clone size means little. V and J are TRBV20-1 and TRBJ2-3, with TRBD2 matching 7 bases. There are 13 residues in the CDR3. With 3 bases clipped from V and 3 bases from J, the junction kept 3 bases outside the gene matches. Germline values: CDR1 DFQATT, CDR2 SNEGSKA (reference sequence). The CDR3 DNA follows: TGCAGTGCTAGTACTAGCGTAACAGATACGCAGTATTTT. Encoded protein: CSASTSVTDTQYF.

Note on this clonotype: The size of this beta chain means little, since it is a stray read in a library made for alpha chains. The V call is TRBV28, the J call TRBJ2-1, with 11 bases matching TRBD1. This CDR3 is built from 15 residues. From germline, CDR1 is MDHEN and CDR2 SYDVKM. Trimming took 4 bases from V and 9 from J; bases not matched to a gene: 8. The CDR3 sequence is CASSSPGQGVTEQFF. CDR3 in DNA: TGTGCCAGCAGTTCCCCGGGACAGGGGGTGACTGAGCAGTTCTTC.

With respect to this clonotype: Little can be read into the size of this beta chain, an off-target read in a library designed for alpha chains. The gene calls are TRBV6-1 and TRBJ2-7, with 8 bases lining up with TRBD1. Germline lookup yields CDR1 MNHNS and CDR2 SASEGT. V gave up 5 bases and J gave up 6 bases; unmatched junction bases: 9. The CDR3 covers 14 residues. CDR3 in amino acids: CASSQRTGKGEQYF. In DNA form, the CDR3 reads TGTGCCAGCAGTCAACGGACAGGGAAAGGCGAGCAGTACTTC.

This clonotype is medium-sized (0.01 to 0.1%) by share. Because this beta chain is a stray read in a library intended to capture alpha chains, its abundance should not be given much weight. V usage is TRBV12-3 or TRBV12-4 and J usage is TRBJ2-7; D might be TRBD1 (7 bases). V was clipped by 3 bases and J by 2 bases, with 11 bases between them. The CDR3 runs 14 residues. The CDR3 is CASSLGRGAYEQYF. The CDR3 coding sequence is TGTGCCAGCAGTTTGGGCAGGGGGGCCTACGAGCAGTACTTC.

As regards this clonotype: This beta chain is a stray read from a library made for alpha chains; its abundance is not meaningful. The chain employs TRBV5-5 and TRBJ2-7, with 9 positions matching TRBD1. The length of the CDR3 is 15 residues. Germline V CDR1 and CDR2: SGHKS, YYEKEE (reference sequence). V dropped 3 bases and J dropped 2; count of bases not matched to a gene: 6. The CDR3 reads CASSSRDRVTYEQYF. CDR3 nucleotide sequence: TGTGCCAGCAGCTCCCGGGACAGGGTGACCTACGAGCAGTACTTC.

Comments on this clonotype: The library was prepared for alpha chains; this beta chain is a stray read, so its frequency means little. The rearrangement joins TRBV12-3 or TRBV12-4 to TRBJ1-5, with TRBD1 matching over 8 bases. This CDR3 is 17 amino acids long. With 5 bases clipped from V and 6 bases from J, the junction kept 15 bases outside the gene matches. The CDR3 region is CASSIRRAGGIGQPQHF. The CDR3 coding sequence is TGTGCCAGCAGTATCCGTCGGGCAGGGGGCATCGGTCAGCCCCAGCATTTT.

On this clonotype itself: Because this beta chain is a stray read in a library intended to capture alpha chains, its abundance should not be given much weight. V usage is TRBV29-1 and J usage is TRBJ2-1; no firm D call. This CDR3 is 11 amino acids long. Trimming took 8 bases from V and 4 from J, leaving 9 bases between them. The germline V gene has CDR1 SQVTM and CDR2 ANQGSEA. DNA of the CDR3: TGCAGCCCAAGAATTTACAATGAGCAGTTCTTC. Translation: CSPRIYNEQFF.

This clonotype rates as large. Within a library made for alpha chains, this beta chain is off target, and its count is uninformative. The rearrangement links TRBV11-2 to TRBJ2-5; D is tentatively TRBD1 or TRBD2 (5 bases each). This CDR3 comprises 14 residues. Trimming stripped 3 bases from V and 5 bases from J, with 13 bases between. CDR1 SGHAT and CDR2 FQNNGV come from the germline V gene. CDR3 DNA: TGTGCCAGCAGCTTGGGGTCGGGGCTGGAGACCCAGTACTTC. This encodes CASSLGSGLETQYF.

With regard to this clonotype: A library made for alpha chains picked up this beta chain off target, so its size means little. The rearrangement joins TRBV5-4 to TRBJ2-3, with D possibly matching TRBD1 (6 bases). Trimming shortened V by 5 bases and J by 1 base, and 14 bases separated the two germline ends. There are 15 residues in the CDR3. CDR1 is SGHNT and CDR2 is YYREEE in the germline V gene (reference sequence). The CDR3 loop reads CASSSDRSGTDTQYF. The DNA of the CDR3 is TGTGCCAGCAGTTCAGACAGGTCTGGCACAGATACGCAGTATTTT.

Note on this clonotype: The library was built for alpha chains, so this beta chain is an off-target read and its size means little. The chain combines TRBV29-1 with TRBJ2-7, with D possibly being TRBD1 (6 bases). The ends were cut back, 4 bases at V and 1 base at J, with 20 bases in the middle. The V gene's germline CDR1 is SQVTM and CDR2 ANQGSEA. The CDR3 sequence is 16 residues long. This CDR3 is CSVVSMGQERSYEQYF. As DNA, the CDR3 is TGCAGCGTTGTCAGTATGGGACAAGAGAGGTCCTACGAGCAGTACTTC.

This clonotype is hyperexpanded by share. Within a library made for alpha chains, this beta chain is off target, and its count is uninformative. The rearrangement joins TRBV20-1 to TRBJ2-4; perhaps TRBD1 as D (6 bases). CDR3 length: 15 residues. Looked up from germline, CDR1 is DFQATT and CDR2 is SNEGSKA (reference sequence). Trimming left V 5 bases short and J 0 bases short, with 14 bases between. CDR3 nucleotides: TGCAGTGCTCGAAGACAGGATTTAGCCAAAAACATTCAGTACTTC. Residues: CSARRQDLAKNIQYF.

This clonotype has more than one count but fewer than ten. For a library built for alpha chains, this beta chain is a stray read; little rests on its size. The CDR3 DNA is TGCGCCAGCAGTTCTGGGGGGACACCCTCCTACGAGCAGTACTTC. This translates into CASSSGGTPSYEQYF. The chain joins TRBV5-1 to TRBJ2-7; the D call may be TRBD1 or TRBD2 (6 bases each). Trimming stripped 5 bases from V and 0 bases from J, with 15 bases between. The CDR3 consists of 15 residues. Germline-derived CDR1 and CDR2 are SGHRS and YFSETQ.

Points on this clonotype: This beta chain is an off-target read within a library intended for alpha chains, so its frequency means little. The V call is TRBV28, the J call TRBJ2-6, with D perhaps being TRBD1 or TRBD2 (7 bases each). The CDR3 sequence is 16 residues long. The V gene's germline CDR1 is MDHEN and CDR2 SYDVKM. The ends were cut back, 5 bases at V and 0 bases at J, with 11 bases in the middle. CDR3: CASSSGTDSGANVLTF. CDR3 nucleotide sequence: TGTGCCAGCAGTAGCGGGACAGACTCTGGGGCCAACGTCCTGACTTTC.

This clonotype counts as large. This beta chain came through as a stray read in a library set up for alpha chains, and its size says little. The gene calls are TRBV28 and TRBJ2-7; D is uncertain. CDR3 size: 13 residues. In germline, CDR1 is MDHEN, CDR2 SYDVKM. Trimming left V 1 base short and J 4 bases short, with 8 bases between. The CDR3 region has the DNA TGTGCCAGCAGTTTATACCCCCCTTACGAGCAGTACTTC. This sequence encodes CASSLYPPYEQYF.

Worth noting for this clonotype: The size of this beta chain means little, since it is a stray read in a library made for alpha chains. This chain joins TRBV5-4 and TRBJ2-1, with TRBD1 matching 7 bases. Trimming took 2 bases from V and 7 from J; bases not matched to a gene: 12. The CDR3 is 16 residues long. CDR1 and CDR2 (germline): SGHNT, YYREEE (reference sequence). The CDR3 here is CASSFPPGQGENEQFF. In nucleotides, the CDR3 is TGTGCCAGCAGCTTTCCCCCCGGTCAGGGGGAAAATGAGCAGTTCTTC.

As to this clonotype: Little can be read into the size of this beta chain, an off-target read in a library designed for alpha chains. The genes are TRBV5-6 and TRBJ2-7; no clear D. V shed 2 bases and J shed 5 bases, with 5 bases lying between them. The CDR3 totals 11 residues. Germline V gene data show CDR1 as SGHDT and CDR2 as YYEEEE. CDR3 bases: TGTGCCAGCAGCTTAGCAGACGAGCAGTACTTC. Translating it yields CASSLADEQYF.

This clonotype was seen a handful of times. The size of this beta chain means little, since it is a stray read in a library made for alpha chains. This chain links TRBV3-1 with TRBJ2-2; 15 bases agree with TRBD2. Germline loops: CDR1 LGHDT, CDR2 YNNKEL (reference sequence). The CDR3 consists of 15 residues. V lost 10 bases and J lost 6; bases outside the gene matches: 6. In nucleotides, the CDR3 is TGTGCCACGGGACTAGCGGGAGGAGTTTCCGGGGAGCTGTTTTTT. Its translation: CATGLAGGVSGELFF.

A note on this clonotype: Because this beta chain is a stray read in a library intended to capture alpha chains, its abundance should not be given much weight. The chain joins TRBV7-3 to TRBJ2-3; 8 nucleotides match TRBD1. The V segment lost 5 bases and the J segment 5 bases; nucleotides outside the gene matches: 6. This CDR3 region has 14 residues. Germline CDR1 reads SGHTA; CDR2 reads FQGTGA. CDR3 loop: CASSPGQVGDTQYF. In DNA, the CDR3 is TGTGCCAGCAGCCCGGGACAGGTGGGAGATACGCAGTATTTT.

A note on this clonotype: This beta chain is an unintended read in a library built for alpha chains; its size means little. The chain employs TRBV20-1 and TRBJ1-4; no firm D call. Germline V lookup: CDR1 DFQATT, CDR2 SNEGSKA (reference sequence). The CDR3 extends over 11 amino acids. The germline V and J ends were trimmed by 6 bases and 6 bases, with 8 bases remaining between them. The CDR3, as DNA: TGCAGTGCCCGACCCGATGAAAAACTGTTTTTT. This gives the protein CSARPDEKLFF.

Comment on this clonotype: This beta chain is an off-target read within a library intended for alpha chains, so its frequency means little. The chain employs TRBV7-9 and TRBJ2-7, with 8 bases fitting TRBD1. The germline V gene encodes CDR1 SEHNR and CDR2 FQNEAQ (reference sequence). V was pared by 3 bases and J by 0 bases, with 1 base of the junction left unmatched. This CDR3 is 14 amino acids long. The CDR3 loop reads CASSFTGGSYEQYF. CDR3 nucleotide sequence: TGTGCCAGCAGCTTTACAGGGGGCTCCTACGAGCAGTACTTC.

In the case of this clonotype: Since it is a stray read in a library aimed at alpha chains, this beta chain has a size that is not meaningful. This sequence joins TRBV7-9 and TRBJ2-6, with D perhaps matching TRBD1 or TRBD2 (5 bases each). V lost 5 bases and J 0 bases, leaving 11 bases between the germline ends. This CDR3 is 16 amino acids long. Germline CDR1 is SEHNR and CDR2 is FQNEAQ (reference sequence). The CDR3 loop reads CASSPPGASGANVLTF. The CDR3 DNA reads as TGTGCCAGCAGCCCGCCCGGGGCCTCTGGGGCCAACGTCCTGACTTTC.

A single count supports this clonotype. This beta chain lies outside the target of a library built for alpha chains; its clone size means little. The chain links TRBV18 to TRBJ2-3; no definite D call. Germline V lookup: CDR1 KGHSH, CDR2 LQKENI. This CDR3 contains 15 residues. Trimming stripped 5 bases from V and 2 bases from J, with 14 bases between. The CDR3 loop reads CASSRVGRATDTQYF. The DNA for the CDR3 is TGTGCCAGCTCAAGGGTCGGAAGGGCCACAGATACGCAGTATTTT.

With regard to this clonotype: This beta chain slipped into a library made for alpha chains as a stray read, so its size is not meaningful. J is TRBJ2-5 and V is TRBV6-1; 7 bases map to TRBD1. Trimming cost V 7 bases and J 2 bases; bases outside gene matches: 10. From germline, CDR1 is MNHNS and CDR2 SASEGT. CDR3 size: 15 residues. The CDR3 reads CASNRQGLTQETQYF. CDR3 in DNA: TGTGCCAGCAACCGACAGGGCCTAACACAAGAGACCCAGTACTTC.